This TCR beta chain was sequenced during a study of T cell responses to AZD1222 COVID-19 vaccine. With 2 bases removed from V and 4 bases from J, the gap between germline ends came to 5 bases. The CDR3 is 12 residues long. CDR1 and CDR2 from the germline V gene are MDHEN and SYDVKM. Sequencing used immunoSEQ multiplex PCR; TCRdb keeps in-frame clones, though not all of them. Among about 73,000 clones, about three quarters were seen once, and the ten largest hold roughly 50%. Concerning this clone itself: This specimen includes other DNA sequences encoding the same CDR3.

This sequence joins TRBV28 and TRBJ1-1, with D hard to call. This clonotype was sampled from an adult who received the AZD1222 COVID-19 vaccine. The input for sequencing was peripheral blood, taken 28 days after the second AZD1222 dose. CDR3 coding DNA: TGTGCCAGCAGTTTAGATCCCACTGAAGCTTTCTTT. Translated: CASSLDPTEAFF.